This T cell receptor beta chain stems from a study of T cell repertoires in cytomegalovirus infection (dated by TCRdb to between 2018 and 2021). With regard to the full study: The HLA type of each donor mattered for the analysis, because public TCR beta signatures pointed to carriage of CMV infection along with the matching HLA type.

The run used an Illumina HiSeq 1500. Clones were called with MiXCR by TCRdb after fastp trimmed the public reads at Q25, and only in-frame beta chains were retained. When rows share a CDR3 protein, they turn into one entry using the most common DNA and genes. The sample table lists roughly 720,000 distinct CDR3 sequences, approximately 34% of them with a count of one. Clones ranked in the top ten supply about 2.8% of the sample. General conclusions and limits of the study: The ex vivo response was dominated by HLA-C-restricted CMV-specific TCR beta clonotypes, which also provided the single most frequent clonotype in two of eight donors. Cumulative frequency of public TCR beta family members discriminated carriers of CMV infection plus the relevant HLA type in this cohort and an independent 352-donor cohort.

This clonotype was picked up many times. Its antigen has not been determined. Base qualities are not recorded, but no much larger clone differs from it by a single base. The sample comprised PBMCs. The receptor comes from a human donor in good health (CMV status not recorded). Some clones in this sample may be carry-over from other donors' samples.

The CDR3 corresponds to CASGVARGGYNEQFF. The DNA sequence is as follows: TGTGCCAGCGGGGTAGCCAGGGGCGGCTACAATGAGCAGTTCTTC. Rearrangement joined TRBV7-6 to TRBJ2-1, with TRBD1 tentatively as D gene (6 bases match). There are 15 amino acids in the CDR3, from cysteine to phenylalanine inclusive. CDR3 DNA only is kept here, 45 bases in frame from base 1. Trimming at the junction amounts to 8 bases on V and 3 bases on J, and the germline ends lie 17 bases apart. Sequences SGHVS (CDR1) and FNYEAQ (CDR2) are obtained from the germline V gene.